These 6 T cell receptor beta chains were all obtained from the same sample, sequenced in a study of cytomegalovirus exposure and HLA in healthy donors. PCR was performed using 60 Vbeta and 13 Jbeta primers. TCRdb's table, derived via immunoSEQ multiplex PCR, lists solely in-frame clones and lacks some. The table has some 140,000 clones, 72% seen once. The specimen sequenced was PBMCs. The receptors were sampled from a man aged 45-60 years in good health and CMV-seropositive.

Only a few counts were recorded for this clone. The chain has TRBV12-2 and TRBJ2-1; the table assigns TRBD2, which was not confirmed against the DNA. TRBV12-2 is a pseudogene locus. The CDR3 spans 16 residues. The CDR3 DNA follows: TGTGCAAGTCGCTTAGCGAGGGCGGTAGGATACAATGAGCAGTTCTTC. Translation: CASRLARAVGYNEQFF.

This rearrangement joins TRBV6-5 to TRBJ1-3; D uncertain. This CDR3 is built from 14 residues. Germline values: CDR1 MNHEY, CDR2 SVGAGI. Trimming took 4 bases from V and 0 from J, leaving 7 bases between them. CDR3 sequence: CASSSLFSGNTIYF. The CDR3 region has the DNA TGTGCCAGCAGTTCCCTCTTCTCTGGAAACACCATATATTTT.

This clone was seen only once. DNA for the CDR3: TGTGCCAGCAGTTTAGCGGGAGGGCAGTTTGAGCAGTTCTTC. This codes for CASSLAGGQFEQFF. This rearrangement joins TRBV28 to TRBJ2-1, with 9 nucleotides matching TRBD2. With 2 bases clipped from V and 9 bases from J, the junction kept 5 bases outside the gene matches. Per the germline V gene, CDR1 is MDHEN and CDR2 is SYDVKM. The CDR3 extends over 14 amino acids.

The chain combines TRBV7-9 with TRBJ1-2, with D perhaps TRBD1 (5 bases). The germline V gene encodes CDR1 SEHNR and CDR2 FQNEAQ (reference sequence). The CDR3 totals 14 residues. Trimming removed 3 bases at V and 7 bases at J, with 15 bases between. The CDR3: CASSLNAGLIGYTF. The CDR3 DNA is TGTGCCAGCAGCTTGAATGCAGGGCTAATTGGCTACACCTTC.

The V and J genes are TRBV4-1 and TRBJ1-2; no definite D call. Germline assignment: CDR1 MGHRA and CDR2 YSYEKL. The CDR3 totals 18 residues. Trimming pared 1 base from V and 8 bases from J, leaving 26 bases between. The CDR3 DNA sequence: TGCGCCAGCAGCCAAGGGTCGGCGGTTACATCTCGGTTTGGGGGCTACACCTTC. Translating it yields CASSQGSAVTSRFGGYTF.

The rearrangement joins TRBV19 to TRBJ1-6; the D gene is possibly TRBD1 (5 bases). The V end was cut by 7 bases, the J end by 6 bases, with 16 bases between. Germline V gives CDR1 LNHDA, CDR2 SQIVND (reference sequence). The CDR3 sequence is 15 residues long. CDR3 region: CASTPQVHGNSPLHF. CDR3 DNA: TGTGCCAGTACCCCACAGGTTCACGGTAATTCACCCCTCCACTTT. Together with reference TRBV19 and TRBJ1-6, the CDR3 gives the full variable domain: DGGITQSPKYLFRKEGQNVTLSCEQNLNHDAMYWYRQDPGQGLRLIYYSQIVNDFQKGDIAEGYSVSREKKESFPLTVTSAQKNPTAFYLCASTPQVHGNSPLHFGNGTRLTVT.